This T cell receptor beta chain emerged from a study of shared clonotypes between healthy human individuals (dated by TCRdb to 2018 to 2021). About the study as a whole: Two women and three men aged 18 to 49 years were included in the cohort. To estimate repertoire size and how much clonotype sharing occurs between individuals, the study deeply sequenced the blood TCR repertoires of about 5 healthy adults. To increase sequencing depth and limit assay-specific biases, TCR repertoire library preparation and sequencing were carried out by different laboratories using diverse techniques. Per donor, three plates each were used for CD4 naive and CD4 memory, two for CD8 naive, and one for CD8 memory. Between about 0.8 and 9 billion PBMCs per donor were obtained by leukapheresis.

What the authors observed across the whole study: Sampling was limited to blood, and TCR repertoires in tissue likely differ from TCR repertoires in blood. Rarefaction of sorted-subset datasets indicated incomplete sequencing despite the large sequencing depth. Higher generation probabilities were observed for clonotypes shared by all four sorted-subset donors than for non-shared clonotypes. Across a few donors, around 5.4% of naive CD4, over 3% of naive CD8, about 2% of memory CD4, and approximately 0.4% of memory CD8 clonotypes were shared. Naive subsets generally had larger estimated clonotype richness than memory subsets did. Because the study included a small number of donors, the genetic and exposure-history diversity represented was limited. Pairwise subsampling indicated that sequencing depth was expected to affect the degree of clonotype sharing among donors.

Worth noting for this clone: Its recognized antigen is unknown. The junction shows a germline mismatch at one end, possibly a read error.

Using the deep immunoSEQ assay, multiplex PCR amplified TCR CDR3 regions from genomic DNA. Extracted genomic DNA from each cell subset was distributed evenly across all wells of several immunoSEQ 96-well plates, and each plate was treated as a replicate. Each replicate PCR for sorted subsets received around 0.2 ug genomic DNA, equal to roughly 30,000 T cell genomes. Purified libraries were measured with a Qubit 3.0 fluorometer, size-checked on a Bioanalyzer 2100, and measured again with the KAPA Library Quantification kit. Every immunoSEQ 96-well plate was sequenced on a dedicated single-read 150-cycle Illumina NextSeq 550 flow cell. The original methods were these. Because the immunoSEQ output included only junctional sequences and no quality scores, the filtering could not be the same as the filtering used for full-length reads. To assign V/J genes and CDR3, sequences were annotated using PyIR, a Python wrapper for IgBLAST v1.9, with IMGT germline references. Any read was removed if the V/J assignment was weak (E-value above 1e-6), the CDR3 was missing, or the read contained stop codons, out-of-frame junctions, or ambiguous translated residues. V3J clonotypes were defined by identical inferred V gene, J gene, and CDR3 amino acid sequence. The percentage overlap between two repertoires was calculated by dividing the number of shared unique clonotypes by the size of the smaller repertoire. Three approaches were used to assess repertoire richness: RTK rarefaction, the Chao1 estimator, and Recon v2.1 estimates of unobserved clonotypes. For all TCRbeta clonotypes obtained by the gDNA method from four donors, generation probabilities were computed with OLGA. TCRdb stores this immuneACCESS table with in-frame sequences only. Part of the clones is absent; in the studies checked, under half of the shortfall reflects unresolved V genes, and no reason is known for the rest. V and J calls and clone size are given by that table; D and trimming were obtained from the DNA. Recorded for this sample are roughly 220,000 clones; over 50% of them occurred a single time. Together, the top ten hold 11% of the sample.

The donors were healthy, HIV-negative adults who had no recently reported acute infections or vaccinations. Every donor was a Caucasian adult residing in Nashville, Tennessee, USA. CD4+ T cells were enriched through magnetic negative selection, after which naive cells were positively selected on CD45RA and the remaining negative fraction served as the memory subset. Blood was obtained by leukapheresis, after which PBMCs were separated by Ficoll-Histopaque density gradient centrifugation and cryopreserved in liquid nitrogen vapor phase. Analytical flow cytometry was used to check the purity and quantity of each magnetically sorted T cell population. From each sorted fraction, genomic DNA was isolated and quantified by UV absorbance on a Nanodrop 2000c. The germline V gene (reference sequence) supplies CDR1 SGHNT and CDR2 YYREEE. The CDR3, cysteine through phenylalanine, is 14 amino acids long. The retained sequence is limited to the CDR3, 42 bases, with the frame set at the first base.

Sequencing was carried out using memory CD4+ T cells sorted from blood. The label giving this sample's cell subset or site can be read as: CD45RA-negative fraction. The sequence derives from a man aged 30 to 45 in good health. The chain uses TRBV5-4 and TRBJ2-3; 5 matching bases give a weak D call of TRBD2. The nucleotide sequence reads TGTGCCAGCAGCTTGGTCGCTAGCATAGATACGCAGTATTTT. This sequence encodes CASSLVASIDTQYF.